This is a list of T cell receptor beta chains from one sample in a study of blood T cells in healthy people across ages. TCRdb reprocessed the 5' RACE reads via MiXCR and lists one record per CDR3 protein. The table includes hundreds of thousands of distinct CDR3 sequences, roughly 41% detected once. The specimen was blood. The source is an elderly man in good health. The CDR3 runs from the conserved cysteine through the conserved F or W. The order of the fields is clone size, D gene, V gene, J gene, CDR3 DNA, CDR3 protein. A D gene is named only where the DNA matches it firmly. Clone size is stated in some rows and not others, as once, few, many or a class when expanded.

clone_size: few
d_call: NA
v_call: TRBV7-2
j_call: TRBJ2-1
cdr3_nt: TGTGCCAGCAGCACTACTAGTGTAGGCAACAATGAGCAGTTCTTC
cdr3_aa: CASSTTSVGNNEQFF

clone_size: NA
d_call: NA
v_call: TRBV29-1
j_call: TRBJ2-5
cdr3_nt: TGCAGCGTTGCCGGCAGCGGTCAAGAGACCCAGTACTTC
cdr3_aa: CSVAGSGQETQYF

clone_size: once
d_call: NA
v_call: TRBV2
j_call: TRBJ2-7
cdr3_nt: TGTGCCAGCAGCCCCTTTAAAGGGCTGAGCTCCTACGAGCAGTACTTC
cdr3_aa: CASSPFKGLSSYEQYF

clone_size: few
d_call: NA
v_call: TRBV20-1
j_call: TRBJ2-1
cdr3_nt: TGCAGTGCTAAGATGGGAGGGGGAAACAATGAGCAGTTCTTC
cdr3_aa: CSAKMGGGNNEQFF

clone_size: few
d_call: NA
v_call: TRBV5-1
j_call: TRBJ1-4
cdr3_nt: TGCGCCAGCAGCTCGGTTGAAGAAGGAAAACTGTTTTTT
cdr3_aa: CASSSVEEGKLFF

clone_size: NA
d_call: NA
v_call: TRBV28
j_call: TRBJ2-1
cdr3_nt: TGTGCCAGCAGTTTATCCGCTAGCGTCTACAATGAGCAGTTCTTC
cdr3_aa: CASSLSASVYNEQFF

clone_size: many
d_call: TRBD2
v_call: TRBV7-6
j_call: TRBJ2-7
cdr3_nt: TGTGCCAGCAGCCCCGAGCGGACTAGATCCTACGAGCAGTACTTC
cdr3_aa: CASSPERTRSYEQYF

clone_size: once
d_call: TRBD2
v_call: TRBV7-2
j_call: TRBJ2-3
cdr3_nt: TGTGCCAGCAGCGTAGACCCTGGCGGGAGATTCACAGATACGCAGTATTTT
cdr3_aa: CASSVDPGGRFTDTQYF

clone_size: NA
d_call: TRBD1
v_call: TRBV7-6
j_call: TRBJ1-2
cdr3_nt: TGTGCCAGCAGCTCGAACAGGGGGCACTACACCTTC
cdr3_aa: CASSSNRGHYTF

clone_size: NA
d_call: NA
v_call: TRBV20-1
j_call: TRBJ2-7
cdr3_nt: TGCAGTCAACCCGGGACTGATCGCTACGAGCAGTACTTC
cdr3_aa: CSQPGTDRYEQYF

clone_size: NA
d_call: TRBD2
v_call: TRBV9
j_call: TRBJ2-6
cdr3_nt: TGTGCCAGCAGTGTCGGGGGGAACTCTGGGGCCAACGTCCTGACTTTC
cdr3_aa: CASSVGGNSGANVLTF

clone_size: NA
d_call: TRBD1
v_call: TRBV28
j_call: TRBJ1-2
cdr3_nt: TGTGCCAGCAGTCAAATACCTACAGGGGGTAGTGGCTACACCTTC
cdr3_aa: CASSQIPTGGSGYTF

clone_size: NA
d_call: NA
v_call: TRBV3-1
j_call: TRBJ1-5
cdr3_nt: TGTGCCAGCAGCCAAGGTTCTGCAGGGGTACAGCCCCAGCATTTT
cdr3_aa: CASSQGSAGVQPQHF

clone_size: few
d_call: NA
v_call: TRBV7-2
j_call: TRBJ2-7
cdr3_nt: TGTGCCAGCAGCAGTCCCCCCGGGACATCCTACGAGCAGTACTTC
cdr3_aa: CASSSPPGTSYEQYF

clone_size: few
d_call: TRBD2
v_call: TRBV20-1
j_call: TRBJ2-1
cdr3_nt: TGCAGTGCTAGCGATAGCGGGAGGAACTACAATGAGCAGTTCTTC
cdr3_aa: CSASDSGRNYNEQFF

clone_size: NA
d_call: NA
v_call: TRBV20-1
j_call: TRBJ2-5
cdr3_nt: TGCAGTGCTAGCGGCAGGGGCCAAGAGACCCAGTACTTC
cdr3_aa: CSASGRGQETQYF

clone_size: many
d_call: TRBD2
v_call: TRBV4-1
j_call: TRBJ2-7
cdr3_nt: TGCGCCAGCAGCCAAGACGCCCCGACTAGCGGGGCATACTACGAGCAGTACTTC
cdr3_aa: CASSQDAPTSGAYYEQYF

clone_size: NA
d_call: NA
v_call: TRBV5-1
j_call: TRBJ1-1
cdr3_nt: TGCGCCAGCAGCTTGGCGGTAGGTCTTGAAGCTTTCTTT
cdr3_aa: CASSLAVGLEAFF

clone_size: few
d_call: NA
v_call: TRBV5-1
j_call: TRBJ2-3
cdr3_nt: TGCGCCAGCAGGGACACTACGAGCACAGATACGCAGTATTTT
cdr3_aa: CASRDTTSTDTQYF

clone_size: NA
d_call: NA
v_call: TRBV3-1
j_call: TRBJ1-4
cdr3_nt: TGTGCCAGCCGGGGGCTGTCTAATGAAAAACTGTTTTTT
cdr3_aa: CASRGLSNEKLFF

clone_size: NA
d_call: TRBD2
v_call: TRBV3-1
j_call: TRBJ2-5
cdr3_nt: TGTGCCAGCAGCAGCGGGGGGGCCCTATCAGAGACCCAGTACTTC
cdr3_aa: CASSSGGALSETQYF

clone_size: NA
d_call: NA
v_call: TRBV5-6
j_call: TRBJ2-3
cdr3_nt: TGTGCCAGCAGCTTGGTGGATTTGGGGGTGGGCACAGATACGCAGTATTTT
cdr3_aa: CASSLVDLGVGTDTQYF

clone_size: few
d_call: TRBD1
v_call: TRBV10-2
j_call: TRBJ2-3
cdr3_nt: TGCGCCAGCAGTTCCGGGACAGGGGGAAGTAGCACAGATACGCAGTATTTT
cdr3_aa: CASSSGTGGSSTDTQYF

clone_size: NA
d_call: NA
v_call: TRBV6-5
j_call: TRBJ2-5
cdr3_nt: TGTGCCAGCGGGAATCAGGGAAGGTTCCAAGAGACCCAGTACTTC
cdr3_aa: CASGNQGRFQETQYF

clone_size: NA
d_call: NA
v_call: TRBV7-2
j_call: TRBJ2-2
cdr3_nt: TGTGCCAGCAGGGTATCTACTAGCGGGGAGCTGTTTTTT
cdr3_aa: CASRVSTSGELFF